This T cell receptor (beta chain) was captured in a study of beta chain features in type 1 diabetes. Study outcomes and limitations: At VDJ recombination sites, type 1 diabetes patients had fewer insertions and more deleted nucleotides. All four CD4+ subsets from Type 1 diabetes patients carried moderately but significantly shorter TCRB CDR3s.

Germline trimming cut 4 bases from V and 6 bases from J; bases unmatched to any gene: 16. Germline CDR1 is LGHNA and CDR2 is YNFKEQ. The CDR3 has 18 amino acids. In its sample, this clone was seen a few times. Antigen unknown. The isolated RNA, all of it, was reverse transcribed, so expressed TCRB transcripts were what got sequenced. Around 4 million reads per sample were averaged for naive, central memory and regulatory samples. Sequenced by immunoSEQ multiplex PCR; TCRdb stores in-frame clones only, minus some. The sample shows roughly 380,000 clones, about 20% of them seen only once. What was sequenced was naive CD4+ T cells from blood. V is TRBV4-2 and J is TRBJ2-3; 10 bases fit TRBD2. The clonotype comes from a woman aged 18-30 years in good health. The CDR3 is CASSPRGVASGGGDTQYF. The CDR3, as DNA: TGTGCCAGCAGCCCCCGGGGGGTCGCTAGCGGGGGCGGCGATACGCAGTATTTT.